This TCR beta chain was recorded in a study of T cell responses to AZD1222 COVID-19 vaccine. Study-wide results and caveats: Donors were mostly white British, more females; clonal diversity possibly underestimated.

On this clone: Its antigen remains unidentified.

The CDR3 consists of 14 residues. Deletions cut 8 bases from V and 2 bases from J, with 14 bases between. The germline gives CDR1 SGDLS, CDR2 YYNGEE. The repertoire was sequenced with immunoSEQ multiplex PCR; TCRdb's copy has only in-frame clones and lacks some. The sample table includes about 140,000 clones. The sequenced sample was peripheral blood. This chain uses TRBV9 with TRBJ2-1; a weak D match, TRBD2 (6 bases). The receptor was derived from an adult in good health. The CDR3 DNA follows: TGTGCCAGTTCCGACGGGGGTACCTACAATGAGCAGTTCTTC. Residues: CASSDGGTYNEQFF.